This note documents a single T cell receptor beta chain sequence. Germline values: CDR1 SGHKS, CDR2 YYEKEE (reference sequence). The V and J ends lost 0 bases and 1 base, in that order; junction bases with no gene match: 4. This CDR3 contains 15 residues. The entry originates in a study of blood T cell repertoires in COVID-19. Study summary: There were acute and convalescent COVID-19 samples, and they came from the United States, Italy and Spain. Sources were T cells, B-cell-depleted T cells, or PBMCs; the material itself was cDNA or gDNA.

In the original processing: Reference gene primers were amplified, and this amplification served to estimate nucleated cell counts. Repertoires were generated with immunoSEQ multiplex PCR, while TCRdb's copy carries only in-frame clones and drops some. From that table come the V and J calls and clone size; the DNA was used to work out D and trimming. Of some 94,000 clones in the sample, roughly 72% were seen once. This sequence joins TRBV5-5 and TRBJ2-7, with 7 bases identical to TRBD2. The TCR comes from a woman aged 55-75 years in a cohort sampled during active or convalescent COVID-19. Sample: peripheral blood. This CDR3 is CASSLEAGPSYEQYF. For the CDR3, the DNA is TGTGCCAGCAGCTTGGAAGCGGGGCCTTCCTACGAGCAGTACTTC.